This T cell receptor beta chain was recovered during a study of shared clonotypes between healthy human individuals. Findings and caveats of the study: Four donors held about 5% of naive CD4 clonotypes in common. A generally larger estimated richness was seen in naive subsets than in memory subsets.

Concerning this clone: Its target is unknown.

TCRdb's copy holds only in-frame clones and misses some; the assay was immunoSEQ multiplex PCR. The table has millions of clones, approximately 93% seen once. CD45RA+ naive and CD45RA-negative memory subsets were separated from CD4+ cells. The TCR was taken from a man between 18 and 29 years old in good health. Some clones in this sample may be carry-over from other donors' samples. Source material: naive CD4+ T cells from PBMCs. Subset meaning: CD45RA+ positively selected.

The CDR3 is CASRLAGRTYGYTF. In DNA form, the CDR3 reads TGTGCCAGTAGATTGGCCGGGAGGACCTATGGCTACACCTTC. V gene TRBV19 combines with J gene TRBJ1-2, with D unclear. In germline, CDR1 is LNHDA, CDR2 SQIVND (reference sequence). There are 14 residues in the CDR3. Deletions cut 6 bases from V and 4 bases from J, with 15 bases between.